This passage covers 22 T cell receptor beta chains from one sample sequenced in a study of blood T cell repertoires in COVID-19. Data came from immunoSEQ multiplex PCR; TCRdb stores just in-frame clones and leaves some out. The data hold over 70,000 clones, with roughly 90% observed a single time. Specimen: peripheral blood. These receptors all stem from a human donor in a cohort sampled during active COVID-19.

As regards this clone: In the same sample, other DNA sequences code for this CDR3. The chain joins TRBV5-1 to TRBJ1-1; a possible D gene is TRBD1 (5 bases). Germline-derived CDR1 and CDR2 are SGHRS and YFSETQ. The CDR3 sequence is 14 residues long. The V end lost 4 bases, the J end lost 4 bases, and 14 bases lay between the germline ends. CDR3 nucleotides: TGCGCCAGCAGCCCCACGGGGGGAGGCACTGAAGCTTTCTTT. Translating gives CASSPTGGGTEAFF.

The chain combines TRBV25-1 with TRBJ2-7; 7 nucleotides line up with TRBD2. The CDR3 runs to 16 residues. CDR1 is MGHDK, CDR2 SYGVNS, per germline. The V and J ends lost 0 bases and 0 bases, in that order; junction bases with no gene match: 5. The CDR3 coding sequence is TGTGCCAGCAGTGAATATGGAAGCGGGGTCTCCTACGAGCAGTACTTC. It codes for CASSEYGSGVSYEQYF.

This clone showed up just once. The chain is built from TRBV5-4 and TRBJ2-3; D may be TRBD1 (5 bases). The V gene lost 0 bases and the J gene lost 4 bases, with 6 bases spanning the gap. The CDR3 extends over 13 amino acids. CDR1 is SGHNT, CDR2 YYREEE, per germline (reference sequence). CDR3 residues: CASSLAGPDTQYF. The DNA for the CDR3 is TGTGCCAGCAGCTTGGCAGGGCCAGATACGCAGTATTTT.

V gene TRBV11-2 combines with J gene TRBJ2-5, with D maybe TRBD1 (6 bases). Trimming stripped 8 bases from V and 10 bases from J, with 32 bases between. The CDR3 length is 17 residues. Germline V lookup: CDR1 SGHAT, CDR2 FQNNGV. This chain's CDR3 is CASHPSQRQESTRSQYF. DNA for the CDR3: TGTGCCAGCCACCCGAGCCAGAGACAGGAGTCTACCAGGAGCCAGTACTTC.

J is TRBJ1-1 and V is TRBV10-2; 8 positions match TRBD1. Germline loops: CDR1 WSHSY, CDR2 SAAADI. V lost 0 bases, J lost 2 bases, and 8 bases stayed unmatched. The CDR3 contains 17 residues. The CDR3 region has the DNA TGCGCCAGCAGTGAGTCCCCCCGGACAGGGCGAAACACTGAAGCTTTCTTT. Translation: CASSESPRTGRNTEAFF.

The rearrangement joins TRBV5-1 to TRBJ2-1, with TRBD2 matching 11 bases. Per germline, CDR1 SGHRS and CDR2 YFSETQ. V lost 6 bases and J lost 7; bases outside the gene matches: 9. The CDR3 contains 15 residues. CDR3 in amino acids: CASTISGGAGNEQFF. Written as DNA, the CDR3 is TGCGCCAGCACCATTAGCGGGGGGGCCGGGAATGAGCAGTTCTTC.

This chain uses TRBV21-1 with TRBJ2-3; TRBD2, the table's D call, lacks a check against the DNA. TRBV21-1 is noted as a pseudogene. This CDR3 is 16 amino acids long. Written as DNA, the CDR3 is TGTGCCAGCAGCATTCTAGCGGGGTTTTTGACAGATACGCAGTATTTT. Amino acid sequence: CASSILAGFLTDTQYF.

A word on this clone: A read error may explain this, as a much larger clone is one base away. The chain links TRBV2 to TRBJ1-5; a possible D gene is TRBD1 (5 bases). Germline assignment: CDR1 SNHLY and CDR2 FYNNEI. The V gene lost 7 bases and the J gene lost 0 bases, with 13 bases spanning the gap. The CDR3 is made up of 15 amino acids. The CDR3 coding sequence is TGTGCCAGCAATCCAAGGGGTGGTAGCAATCAGCCCCAGCATTTT. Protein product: CASNPRGGSNQPQHF.

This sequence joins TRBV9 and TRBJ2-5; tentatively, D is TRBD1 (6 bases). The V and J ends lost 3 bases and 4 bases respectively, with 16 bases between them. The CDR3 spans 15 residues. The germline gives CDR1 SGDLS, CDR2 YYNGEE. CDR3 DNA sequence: TGTGCCAGCAGCGCAACAGGGTTTGGTGCAGAGACCCAGTACTTC. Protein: CASSATGFGAETQYF.

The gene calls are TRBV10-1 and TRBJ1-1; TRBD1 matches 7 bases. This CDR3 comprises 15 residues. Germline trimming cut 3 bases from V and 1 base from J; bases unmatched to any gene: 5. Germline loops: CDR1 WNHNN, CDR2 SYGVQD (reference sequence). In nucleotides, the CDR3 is TGCGCCAGCAGTGAACCGGGACAGCCGAACACTGAAGCTTTCTTT. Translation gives CASSEPGQPNTEAFF.

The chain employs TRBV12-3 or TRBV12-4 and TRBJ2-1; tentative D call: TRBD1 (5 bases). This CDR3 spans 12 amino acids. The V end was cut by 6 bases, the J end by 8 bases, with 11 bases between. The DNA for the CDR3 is TGTGCCAGCAGCACCGACAGTTATGAGCAGTTCTTC. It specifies CASSTDSYEQFF.

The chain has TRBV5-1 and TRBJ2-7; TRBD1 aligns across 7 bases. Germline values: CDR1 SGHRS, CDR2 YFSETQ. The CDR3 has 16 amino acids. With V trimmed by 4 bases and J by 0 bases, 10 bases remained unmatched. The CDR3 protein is CASSLGTVPTSYEQYF. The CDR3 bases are TGCGCCAGCAGCCTAGGGACAGTGCCTACCTCCTACGAGCAGTACTTC.

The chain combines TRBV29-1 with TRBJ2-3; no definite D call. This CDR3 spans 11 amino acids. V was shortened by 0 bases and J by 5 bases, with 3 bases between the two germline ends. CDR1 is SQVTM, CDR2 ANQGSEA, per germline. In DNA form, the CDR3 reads TGCAGCGTTGAAGACGGAGATACGCAGTATTTT. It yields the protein CSVEDGDTQYF.

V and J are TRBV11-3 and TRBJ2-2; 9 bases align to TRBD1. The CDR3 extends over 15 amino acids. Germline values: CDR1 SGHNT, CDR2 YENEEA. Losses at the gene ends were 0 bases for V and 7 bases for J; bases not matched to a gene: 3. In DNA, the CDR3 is TGTGCCAGCAGCTTAGAACAGGGGGCGGGCGGGGAGCTGTTTTTT. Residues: CASSLEQGAGGELFF.

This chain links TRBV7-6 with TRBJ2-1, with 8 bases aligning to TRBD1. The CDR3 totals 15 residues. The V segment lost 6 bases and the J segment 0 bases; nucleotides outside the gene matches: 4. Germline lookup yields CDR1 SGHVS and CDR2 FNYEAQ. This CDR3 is CASSKGTGSYNEQFF. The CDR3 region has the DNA TGTGCCAGCAGTAAGGGGACAGGCTCCTACAATGAGCAGTTCTTC. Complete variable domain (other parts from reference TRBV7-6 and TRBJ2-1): GAGVSQSPRYKVTKRGQDVALRCDPISGHVSLYWYRQALGQGPEFLTYFNYEAQQDKSGLPNDRFSAERPEGSISTLTIQRTEQRDSAMYRCASSKGTGSYNEQFFGPGTRLTVL.

The CDR3 loop is CASSLLLLGELFF. The CDR3 nucleotides read TGTGCCAGCAGCTTACTTCTCCTCGGGGAGCTGTTTTTT. The J gene is TRBJ2-2, the V gene TRBV11-2; D not certain. From germline, CDR1 is SGHAT and CDR2 FQNNGV. Between the trimmed V and J ends, which lost 2 bases and 7 bases, there was a span of 8 bases. This CDR3 spans 13 amino acids.

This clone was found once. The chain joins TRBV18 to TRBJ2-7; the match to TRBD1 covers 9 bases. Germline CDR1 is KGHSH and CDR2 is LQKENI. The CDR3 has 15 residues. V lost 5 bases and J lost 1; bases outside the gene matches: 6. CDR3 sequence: CASSLQGAVSYEQYF. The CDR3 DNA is TGTGCCAGCTCATTACAGGGGGCGGTTTCCTACGAGCAGTACTTC.

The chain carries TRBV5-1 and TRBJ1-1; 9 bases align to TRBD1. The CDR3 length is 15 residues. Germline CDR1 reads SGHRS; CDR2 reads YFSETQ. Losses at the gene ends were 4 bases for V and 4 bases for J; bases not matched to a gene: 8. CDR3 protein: CASSQLDRGSTEAFF. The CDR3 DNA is TGCGCCAGCAGCCAGTTGGACAGGGGAAGCACTGAAGCTTTCTTT.

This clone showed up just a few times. The CDR3, as DNA: TGTGCCAGTAGTATAGGGGCAGCTACCACAGATACGCAGTATTTT. Its translation: CASSIGAATTDTQYF. The rearrangement links TRBV19 to TRBJ2-3; D remains unclear. The V gene lost 1 base and the J gene lost 2 bases, with 10 bases spanning the gap. The CDR3 totals 15 residues. Per the germline V gene, CDR1 is LNHDA and CDR2 is SQIVND (reference sequence).

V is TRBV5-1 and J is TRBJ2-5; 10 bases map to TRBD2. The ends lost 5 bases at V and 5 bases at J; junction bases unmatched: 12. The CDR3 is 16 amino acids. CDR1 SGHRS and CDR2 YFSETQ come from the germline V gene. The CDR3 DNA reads TGCGCCAGCAGAATGATAGCGGGAGGCCTTGAGGAGACCCAGTACTTC. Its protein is CASRMIAGGLEETQYF.

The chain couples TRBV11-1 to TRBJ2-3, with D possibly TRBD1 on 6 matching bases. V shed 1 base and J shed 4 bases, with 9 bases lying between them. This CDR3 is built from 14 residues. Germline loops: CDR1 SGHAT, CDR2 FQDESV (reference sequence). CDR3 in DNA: TGTGCCAGCAGCTTAGGCCCAGGGGCAGATACGCAGTATTTT. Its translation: CASSLGPGADTQYF.

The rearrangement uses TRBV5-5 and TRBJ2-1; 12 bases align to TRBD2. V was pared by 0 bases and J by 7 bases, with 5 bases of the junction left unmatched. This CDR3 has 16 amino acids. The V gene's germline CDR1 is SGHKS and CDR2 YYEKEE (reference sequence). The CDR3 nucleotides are TGTGCCAGCAGCTTGGGACTAGCGGGGGTCATAAATGAGCAGTTCTTC. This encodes CASSLGLAGVINEQFF.